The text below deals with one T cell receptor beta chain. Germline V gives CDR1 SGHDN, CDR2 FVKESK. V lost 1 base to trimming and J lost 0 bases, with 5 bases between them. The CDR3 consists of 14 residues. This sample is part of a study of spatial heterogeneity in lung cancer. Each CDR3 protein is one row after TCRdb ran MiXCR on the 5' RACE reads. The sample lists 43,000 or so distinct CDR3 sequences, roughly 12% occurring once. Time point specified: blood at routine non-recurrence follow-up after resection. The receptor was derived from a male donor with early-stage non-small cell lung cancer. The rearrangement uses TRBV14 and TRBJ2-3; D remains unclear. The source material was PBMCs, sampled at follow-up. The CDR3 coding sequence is TGTGCCAGCAGCCAAGGTGTAAGCACAGATACGCAGTATTTT. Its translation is CASSQGVSTDTQYF. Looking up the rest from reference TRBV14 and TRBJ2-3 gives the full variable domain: EAGVTQFPSHSVIEKGQTVTLRCDPISGHDNLYWYRRVMGKEIKFLLHFVKESKQDESGMPNNRFLAERTGGTYSTLKVQPAELEDSGVYFCASSQGVSTDTQYFGPGTRLTVL.